Presented here are 32 T cell receptor beta chains from one specimen sequenced in a study of blood T cell repertoires in COVID-19. Profiling relied on immunoSEQ multiplex PCR, and the TCRdb table lists in-frame clones only, not all of them. The sample comprises some 150,000 clones, about 89% of which are singletons, and approximately 0.59% rests with the top ten. The source material was peripheral blood. The receptors derive from a man aged 45-60 years with acute or convalescent COVID-19.

The table lists this clone with a few counts. This chain connects TRBV27 to TRBJ2-3, with D uncertain. V gave up 6 bases and J gave up 6 bases, with 13 bases separating them. CDR3 size: 13 residues. The germline V gene encodes CDR1 MNHEY and CDR2 SMNVEV (reference sequence). In DNA form, the CDR3 reads TGTGCCAGCAGCAGGCCTGAAGGCGATACGCAGTATTTT. This codes for CASSRPEGDTQYF.

The chain employs TRBV24-1 and TRBJ2-2, with TRBD1 identical over 8 bases. J gave up 1 base and V 9 bases, and 6 bases lay outside the gene matches. There are 15 residues in the CDR3. Germline CDR1 KGHDR, CDR2 SFDVKD. CDR3 sequence (DNA): TGTGCCACCGGGGAGACAGGGGTGAACACCGGGGAGCTGTTTTTT. Protein sequence: CATGETGVNTGELFF.

This chain uses TRBV19 with TRBJ2-1; 10 bases match TRBD1. J was trimmed by 4 bases and V by 5 bases; bases with no gene match: 2. Germline CDR1 and CDR2: LNHDA and SQIVND (reference sequence). This CDR3 has 14 amino acids. The CDR3 bases are TGTGCCAGTAGTGCGGGACAGGGGTACAATGAGCAGTTCTTC. Translated: CASSAGQGYNEQFF.

The chain couples TRBV5-4 to TRBJ2-1; weak D call: TRBD1 (5 bases). The CDR3 is made up of 16 amino acids. Germline V gene sequence: CDR1 SGHNT, CDR2 YYREEE (reference sequence). V was clipped by 4 bases and J by 0 bases, with 14 bases between them. The CDR3 DNA sequence: TGTGCCAGCAGCCCTAGTTGGGGCAGCTCCTACAATGAGCAGTTCTTC. Translating it yields CASSPSWGSSYNEQFF.

The chain couples TRBV28 to TRBJ1-1; TRBD1 is a possible D gene (6 bases). The CDR3 is made up of 14 amino acids. Deletions cut 7 bases from V and 6 bases from J, with 18 bases between. Germline V CDR1 and CDR2: MDHEN, SYDVKM. The CDR3 here is CASTSAGGWAEAFF. CDR3 DNA sequence: TGTGCCAGCACCTCGGCGGGGGGCTGGGCTGAAGCTTTCTTT.

As to this clone: The junction departs from germline at one end; a sequencing error may be responsible. The V gene is TRBV2, the J gene TRBJ2-3; 9 bases map to TRBD2. The CDR3 is 14 amino acids. Per germline, CDR1 SNHLY and CDR2 FYNNEI. For the CDR3, the DNA is TGTGCCAGCAATGAAGCGGGAGGCACCGATACGCAGTATTTT. This translates into CASNEAGGTDTQYF.

CDR3 residues: CSAGGNSPLHF. As DNA, the CDR3 is TGCAGTGCGGGGGGGAATTCACCCCTCCACTTT. This chain uses TRBV20-1 with TRBJ1-6; D might be TRBD1 (5 bases). The CDR3 spans 11 residues. Germline loops: CDR1 DFQATT, CDR2 SNEGSKA (reference sequence). V lost 6 bases and J lost 7, with 7 bases in between.

The V gene is TRBV2, the J gene TRBJ1-1; D is undetermined. The germline V gene has CDR1 SNHLY and CDR2 FYNNEI. Trimming took off 6 bases at V and 7 bases at J, with 9 bases between the two ends. This CDR3 contains 11 residues. CDR3 region: CASSPQVEAFF. The CDR3 DNA reads as TGTGCCAGCAGCCCACAAGTTGAAGCTTTCTTT. Filled out from reference TRBV2 and TRBJ1-1, the complete variable domain reads EPEVTQTPSHQVTQMGQEVILRCVPISNHLYFYWYRQILGQKVEFLVSFYNNEISEKSEIFDDQFSVERPDGSNFTLKIRSTKLEDSAMYFCASSPQVEAFFGQGTRLTVV.

The chain links TRBV7-2 to TRBJ2-1; 11 bases are shared with TRBD2. The V and J ends lost 6 bases and 8 bases, in that order; junction bases with no gene match: 9. The CDR3 sequence is 15 residues long. The germline V gene has CDR1 SGHTA and CDR2 FQGNSA. DNA for the CDR3: TGTGCCAGCAGGAGGGTAGCGGGAGGGCCCTATGAGCAGTTCTTC. Protein: CASRRVAGGPYEQFF.

The chain has TRBV27 and TRBJ1-1; 8 positions agree with TRBD1. V lost 1 base to trimming and J lost 0 bases; unmatched junction nucleotides: 7. CDR3 length equals 17 residues. From germline, CDR1 is MNHEY and CDR2 SMNVEV (reference sequence). The CDR3 sequence: CASSLLGQDPMNTEAFF. The CDR3 coding sequence is TGTGCCAGCAGTTTATTGGGACAGGACCCTATGAACACTGAAGCTTTCTTT.

The chain uses TRBV19 and TRBJ2-3; 8 nucleotides agree with TRBD2. CDR1 is LNHDA and CDR2 is SQIVND in the germline V gene (reference sequence). V shed 9 bases and J 3 bases; nucleotides not matched to a gene: 8. The CDR3 contains 14 residues. CDR3 DNA: TGTGCCAGCAGAGCGGGGGCGAGGACAGATACGCAGTATTTT. Translation gives CASRAGARTDTQYF.

The V and J genes are TRBV30 and TRBJ2-3; 10 nucleotides align to TRBD2. Losses at the gene ends were 2 bases for V and 4 bases for J; bases not matched to a gene: 6. The germline V gene has CDR1 GTSNPN and CDR2 SVGIG (reference sequence). The CDR3 length is 15 residues. The CDR3 reads CAWSRSSGSADTQYF. In DNA form, the CDR3 reads TGTGCCTGGAGTCGGTCTAGCGGGAGTGCAGATACGCAGTATTTT. Full variable domain (remainder filled in from reference TRBV30 and TRBJ2-3): SQTIHQWPATLVQPVGSPLSLECTVEGTSNPNLYWYRQAAGRGLQLLFYSVGIGQISSEVPQNLSASRPQDRQFILSSKKLLLSDSGFYLCAWSRSSGSADTQYFGPGTRLTVL.

The V and J genes are TRBV4-2 and TRBJ1-1, with D maybe TRBD1 (6 bases). This CDR3 has 13 residues. V lost 11 bases and J 4 bases, leaving 17 bases between the germline ends. Germline V CDR1 and CDR2: LGHNA, YNFKEQ. The CDR3 nucleotides are TGTGCCGCGAAATACAGGGTCTTCACTGAAGCTTTCTTT. This sequence encodes CAAKYRVFTEAFF.

The V call is TRBV9, the J call TRBJ2-1; D gene ambiguous. V lost 0 bases and J 8 bases, leaving 12 bases between the germline ends. Germline CDR1 reads SGDLS; CDR2 reads YYNGEE. The CDR3 covers 14 residues. The DNA of the CDR3 is TGTGCCAGCAGCGTAGACTTACCCCGGGATGAGCAGTTCTTC. It translates to CASSVDLPRDEQFF.

The chain joins TRBV28 to TRBJ1-2; D is perhaps TRBD1 (5 bases). The CDR3 totals 14 residues. Trimming shortened V by 6 bases and J by 8 bases, and 19 bases separated the two germline ends. CDR1 and CDR2 from the germline V gene are MDHEN and SYDVKM. Written as DNA, the CDR3 is TGTGCCAGCAGCCAAGGCGCTGAGGGGAGGGGCTACACCTTC. It encodes CASSQGAEGRGYTF.

The chain carries TRBV29-1 and TRBJ2-3; D is possibly TRBD1 (5 bases). Germline lookup yields CDR1 SQVTM and CDR2 ANQGSEA. The CDR3 contains 13 residues. V was trimmed by 4 bases and J by 4 bases, leaving 12 bases between them. The CDR3 DNA is TGCAGCGTTGTAACTTCAGGGCCAGATACGCAGTATTTT. Its protein product is CSVVTSGPDTQYF.

The V and J genes are TRBV28 and TRBJ1-3, with D unresolved. Germline V gene data show CDR1 as MDHEN and CDR2 as SYDVKM. V dropped 2 bases and J dropped 3 bases, with 8 bases sitting between them. The CDR3 has 14 residues. Here the CDR3 reads CASSLDTLGNTIYF. In DNA, the CDR3 is TGTGCCAGCAGTTTAGACACCCTTGGAAACACCATATATTTT.

The chain recombines TRBV6-5 with TRBJ1-1; no firm D call. CDR1 and CDR2 (germline): MNHEY, SVGAGI. V was trimmed by 7 bases and J by 1 base, leaving 10 bases between them. The length of the CDR3 is 13 residues. CDR3 loop: CASMSFANTEAFF. The CDR3, as DNA: TGTGCCAGCATGAGTTTTGCGAACACTGAAGCTTTCTTT.

This clone was recorded once. The chain has TRBV6-5 and TRBJ1-5; 8 bases are a match to TRBD1. The V gene end was trimmed by 7 bases and the J gene end by 9 bases; junction bases not matched to a gene: 11. CDR1 is MNHEY and CDR2 is SVGAGI in the germline V gene. The CDR3 has 14 residues. The CDR3 loop is CASTDRAAVWPQHF. The CDR3 DNA reads as TGTGCCAGCACGGACAGGGCCGCCGTATGGCCCCAGCATTTT.

This rearrangement joins TRBV5-1 to TRBJ2-3; TRBD2 agrees at 12 bases. The CDR3 runs to 17 residues. Germline V CDR1 and CDR2: SGHRS, YFSETQ. V lost 0 bases, J lost 5 bases, and 7 bases stayed unmatched. CDR3: CASSLAASGGAGDTQYF. The DNA of the CDR3 is TGCGCCAGCAGCTTGGCGGCTAGCGGGGGGGCCGGAGATACGCAGTATTTT.

This chain joins TRBV5-4 and TRBJ2-6; no firm D call. Trimming took off 10 bases at V and 0 bases at J, with 17 bases between the two ends. The CDR3 covers 16 residues. Germline V gene data show CDR1 as SGHNT and CDR2 as YYREEE (reference sequence). The CDR3 loop reads CAYPSRLSSGANVLTF. The CDR3 nucleotides read TGTGCCTACCCCAGCAGGCTGAGCTCTGGGGCCAACGTCCTGACTTTC.

This chain links TRBV18 with TRBJ1-3; D call uncertain. CDR1 and CDR2 (germline): KGHSH, LQKENI. V shed 2 bases and J shed 4 bases, with 6 bases lying between them. There are 13 residues in the CDR3. The CDR3 DNA sequence: TGTGCCAGCTCACCATCGCGGGGAAACACCATATATTTT. This translates into CASSPSRGNTIYF.

The gene calls are TRBV9 and TRBJ2-4, with D unresolved. The CDR3 sequence is 16 residues long. The germline CDR1 and CDR2 sequences are SGDLS and YYNGEE. V was pared by 2 bases and J by 6 bases, with 18 bases between. The DNA for the CDR3 is TGTGCCAGCAGCGTTAGTTCAGGTTCCCACCCAAACATTCAGTACTTC. It encodes CASSVSSGSHPNIQYF.

The chain combines TRBV6-5 with TRBJ1-1, with D tentatively TRBD1 (6 bases). Germline-derived CDR1 and CDR2 are MNHEY and SVGAGI. Trimming shortened V by 5 bases and J by 1 base, and 14 bases separated the two germline ends. CDR3 length: 15 residues. The CDR3 region is CASSLGQTPNTEAFF. CDR3 coding DNA: TGTGCCAGCAGTCTAGGACAGACTCCGAACACTGAAGCTTTCTTT.

The sample holds one count of this clone. The genes are TRBV30 and TRBJ1-5, with 9 nucleotides matching TRBD1. Losses at the gene ends were 0 bases for V and 5 bases for J; bases not matched to a gene: 8. There are 16 residues in the CDR3. Per germline, CDR1 GTSNPN and CDR2 SVGIG (reference sequence). The CDR3 coding sequence is TGTGCCTGGAGTGTATGGACGGGACAGGGAGATCAGCCCCAGCATTTT. Encoded protein: CAWSVWTGQGDQPQHF.

The chain has TRBV28 and TRBJ1-2; TRBD1 aligns across 9 bases. CDR1 and CDR2 from the germline V gene are MDHEN and SYDVKM. V trimming: 2 bases; J trimming: 0 bases; junction bases outside the gene matches: 7. The length of the CDR3 is 17 residues. CDR3 sequence (DNA): TGTGCCAGCAGTTTAGGGGGGACAGGGTCGTCTAACTATGGCTACACCTTC. Translating it yields CASSLGGTGSSNYGYTF.

The rearrangement links TRBV29-1 to TRBJ2-7; weak D call: TRBD1 (5 bases). Germline CDR1 SQVTM, CDR2 ANQGSEA. V lost 5 bases to trimming and J lost 3 bases, with 20 bases between them. This CDR3 has 15 residues. The CDR3 coding sequence is TGCAGCGTTCAACAGGAAACCAACGGACGCTACGAGCAGTACTTC. This translates into CSVQQETNGRYEQYF.

The chain couples TRBV5-1 to TRBJ1-1, with 8 nucleotides matching TRBD1. The CDR3 spans 14 residues. Germline V lookup: CDR1 SGHRS, CDR2 YFSETQ. After removal of 5 bases from V and 7 bases from J, the junction contained 10 bases not matched to a gene. The CDR3 DNA reads as TGCGCCAGCAGAAGGACAGGGTTTGGGGATGAAGCTTTCTTT. Encoded protein: CASRRTGFGDEAFF.

The rearrangement uses TRBV10-3 and TRBJ1-2; weak D call: TRBD1 (5 bases). This CDR3 comprises 15 residues. Trimming cost V 3 bases and J 3 bases, with 14 bases left between them. Germline V lookup: CDR1 ENHRY, CDR2 SYGVKD. The DNA of the CDR3 is TGTGCCATCAGTGACGGGGGATGGGGGGACTATGGCTACACCTTC. This translates into CAISDGGWGDYGYTF.

The chain combines TRBV4-1 with TRBJ1-4, with D uncertain. Trimming stripped 1 base from V and 3 bases from J, with 9 bases between. The CDR3 is 15 amino acids. Germline loops: CDR1 MGHRA, CDR2 YSYEKL. CDR3 sequence (DNA): TGCGCCAGCAGCCAAGTACCCGCGTCTAATGAAAAACTGTTTTTT. Its protein is CASSQVPASNEKLFF.

V is TRBV4-2 and J is TRBJ1-5; D gene unclear. Germline CDR1 reads LGHNA; CDR2 reads YNFKEQ. The V and J ends lost 3 bases and 2 bases respectively, with 14 bases between them. The CDR3 consists of 16 residues. The CDR3 region has the DNA TGTGCCAGCAGCCATACGGACTACGGGGGCAATCAGCCCCAGCATTTT. Its translation: CASSHTDYGGNQPQHF.

J is TRBJ2-1 and V is TRBV7-3; TRBD1 is a possible D gene (6 bases). CDR3 length equals 15 residues. V was cut by 4 bases and J by 4 bases, with 14 bases left in between. Germline-derived CDR1 and CDR2 are SGHTA and FQGTGA. The CDR3: CASSSPGGQYNEQFF. CDR3 DNA: TGTGCCAGCAGCTCCCCTGGGGGCCAATACAATGAGCAGTTCTTC.